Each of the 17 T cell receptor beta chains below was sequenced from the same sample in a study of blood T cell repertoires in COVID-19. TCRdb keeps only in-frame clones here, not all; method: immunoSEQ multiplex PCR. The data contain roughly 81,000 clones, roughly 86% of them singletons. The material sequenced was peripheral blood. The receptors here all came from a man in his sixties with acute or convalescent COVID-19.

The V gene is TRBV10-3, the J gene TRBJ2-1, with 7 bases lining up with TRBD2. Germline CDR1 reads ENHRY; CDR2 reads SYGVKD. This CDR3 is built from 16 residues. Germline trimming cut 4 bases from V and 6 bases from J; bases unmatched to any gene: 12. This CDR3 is CAISGTTGGRANEQFF. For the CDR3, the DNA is TGTGCCATCAGTGGGACTACGGGAGGCCGGGCCAATGAGCAGTTCTTC.

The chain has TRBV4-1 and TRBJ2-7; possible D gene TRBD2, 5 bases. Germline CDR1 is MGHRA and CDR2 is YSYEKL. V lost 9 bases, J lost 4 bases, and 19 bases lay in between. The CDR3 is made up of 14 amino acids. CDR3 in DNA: TGCGCCAGTACCATGGACTGGACCGGGTACGAGCAGTACTTC. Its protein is CASTMDWTGYEQYF.

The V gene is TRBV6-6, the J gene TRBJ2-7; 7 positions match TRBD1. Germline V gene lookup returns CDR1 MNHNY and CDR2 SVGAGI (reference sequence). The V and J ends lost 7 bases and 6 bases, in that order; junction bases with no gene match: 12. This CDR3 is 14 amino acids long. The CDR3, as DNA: TGTGCCAGCACCCACGATAGGGGGCGGTCCGAGCAGTACTTC. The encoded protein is CASTHDRGRSEQYF.

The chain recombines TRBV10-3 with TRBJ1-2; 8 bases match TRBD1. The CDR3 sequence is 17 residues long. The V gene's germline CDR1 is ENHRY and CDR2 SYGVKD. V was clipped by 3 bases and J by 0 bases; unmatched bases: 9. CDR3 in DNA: TGTGCCATCAGTGACCCGACAGGGGCCTTAGCTAACTATGGCTACACCTTC. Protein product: CAISDPTGALANYGYTF.

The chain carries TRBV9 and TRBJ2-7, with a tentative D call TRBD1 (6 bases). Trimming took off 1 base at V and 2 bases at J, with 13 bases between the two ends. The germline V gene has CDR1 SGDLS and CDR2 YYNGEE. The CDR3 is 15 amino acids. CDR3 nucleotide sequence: TGTGCCAGCAGCGTACGGGACAAAAAGACCTACGAGCAGTACTTC. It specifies CASSVRDKKTYEQYF.

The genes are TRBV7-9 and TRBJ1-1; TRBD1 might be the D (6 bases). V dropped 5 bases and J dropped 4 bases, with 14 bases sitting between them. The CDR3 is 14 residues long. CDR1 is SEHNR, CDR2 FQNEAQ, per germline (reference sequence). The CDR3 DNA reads TGTGCCAGCAGCATTACCACAGGGATCACTGAAGCTTTCTTT. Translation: CASSITTGITEAFF. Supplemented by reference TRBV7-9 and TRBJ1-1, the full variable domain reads DTGVSQNPRHKITKRGQNVTFRCDPISEHNRLYWYRQTLGQGPEFLTYFQNEAQLEKSRLLSDRFSAERPKGSFSTLEIQRTEQGDSAMYLCASSITTGITEAFFGQGTRLTVV.

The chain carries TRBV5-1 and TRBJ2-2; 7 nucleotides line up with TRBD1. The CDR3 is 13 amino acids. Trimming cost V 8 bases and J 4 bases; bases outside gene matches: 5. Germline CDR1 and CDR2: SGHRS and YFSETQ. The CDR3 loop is CASSTGPTGELFF. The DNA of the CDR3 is TGCGCCAGTTCGACAGGGCCCACCGGGGAGCTGTTTTTT.

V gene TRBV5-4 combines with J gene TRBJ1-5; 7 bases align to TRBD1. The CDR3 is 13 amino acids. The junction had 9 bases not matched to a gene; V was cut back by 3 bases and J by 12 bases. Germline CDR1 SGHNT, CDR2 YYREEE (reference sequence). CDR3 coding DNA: TGTGCCAGCAGCTCTGAAATGACAGGGAGCCAGCATTTT. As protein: CASSSEMTGSQHF.

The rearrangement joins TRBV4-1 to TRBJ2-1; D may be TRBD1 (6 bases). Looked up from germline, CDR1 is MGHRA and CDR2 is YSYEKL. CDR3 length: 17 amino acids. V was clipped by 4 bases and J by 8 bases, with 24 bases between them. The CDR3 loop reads CASSRSGGDTITDEQFF. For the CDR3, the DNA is TGCGCCAGCAGCCGGTCCGGTGGGGACACGATCACGGATGAGCAGTTCTTC.

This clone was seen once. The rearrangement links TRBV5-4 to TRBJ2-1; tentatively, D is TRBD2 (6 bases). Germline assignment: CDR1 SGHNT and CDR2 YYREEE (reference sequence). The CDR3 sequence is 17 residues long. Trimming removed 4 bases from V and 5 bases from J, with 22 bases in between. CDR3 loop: CASSLDRGLLADNEQFF. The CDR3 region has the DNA TGTGCCAGCAGCCTAGACCGGGGGTTGTTAGCGGACAATGAGCAGTTCTTC.

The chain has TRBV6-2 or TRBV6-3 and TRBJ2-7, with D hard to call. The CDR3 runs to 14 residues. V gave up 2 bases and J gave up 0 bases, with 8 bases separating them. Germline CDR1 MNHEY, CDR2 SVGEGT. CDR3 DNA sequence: TGTGCCAGCAGTTACCTCCCGAGCTCCTACGAGCAGTACTTC. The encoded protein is CASSYLPSSYEQYF.

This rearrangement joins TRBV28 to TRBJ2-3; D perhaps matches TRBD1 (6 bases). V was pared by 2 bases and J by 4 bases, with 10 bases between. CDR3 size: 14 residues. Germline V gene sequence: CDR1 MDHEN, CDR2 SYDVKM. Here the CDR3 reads CASSLAGASDTQYF. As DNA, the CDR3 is TGTGCCAGCAGTTTAGCAGGGGCGTCAGATACGCAGTATTTT.

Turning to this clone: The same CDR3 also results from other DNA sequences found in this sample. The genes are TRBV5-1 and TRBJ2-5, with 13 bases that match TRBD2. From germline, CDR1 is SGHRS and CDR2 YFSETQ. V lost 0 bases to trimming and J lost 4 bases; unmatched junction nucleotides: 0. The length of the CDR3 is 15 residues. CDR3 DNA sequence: TGCGCCAGCAGCTTGGGACTAGCGGGGGGAGAGACCCAGTACTTC. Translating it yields CASSLGLAGGETQYF.

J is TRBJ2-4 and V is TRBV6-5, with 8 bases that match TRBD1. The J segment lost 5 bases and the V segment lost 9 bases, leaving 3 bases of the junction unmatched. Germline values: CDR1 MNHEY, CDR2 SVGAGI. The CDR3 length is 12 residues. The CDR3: CASKTGENIQYF. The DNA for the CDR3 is TGTGCCAGTAAGACAGGGGAAAACATTCAGTACTTC.

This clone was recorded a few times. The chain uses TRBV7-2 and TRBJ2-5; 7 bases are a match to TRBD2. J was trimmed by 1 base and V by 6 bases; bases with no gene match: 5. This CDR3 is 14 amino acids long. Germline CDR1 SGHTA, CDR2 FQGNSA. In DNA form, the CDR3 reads TGTGCCAGCAGACAGGAGCGGGGCCAAGAGACCCAGTACTTC. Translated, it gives CASRQERGQETQYF.

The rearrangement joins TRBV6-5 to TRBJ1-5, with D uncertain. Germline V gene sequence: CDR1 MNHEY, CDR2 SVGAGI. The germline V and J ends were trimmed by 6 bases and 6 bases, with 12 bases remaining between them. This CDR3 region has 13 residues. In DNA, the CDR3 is TGTGCCAGCAGATTACAGCTCGGTCAGCCCCAGCATTTT. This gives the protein CASRLQLGQPQHF.

In DNA form, the CDR3 reads TGCGCCAGCAGCCAAGATTTCAGGCAGGGTAATTCACCCCTCCACTTT. Translated, it gives CASSQDFRQGNSPLHF. The chain recombines TRBV4-3 with TRBJ1-6; the D gene is possibly TRBD1 (5 bases). Per the germline V gene, CDR1 is LGHNA and CDR2 is YSLEER. Trimming pared 0 bases from V and 6 bases from J, leaving 12 bases between. The CDR3 totals 16 residues.